What follows is one T cell receptor (beta chain) and its context. This specimen belongs to a study of blood T cell repertoires in COVID-19. Study in general: PBMCs, B-cell-depleted T cells, or T cells provided the cDNA or gDNA that made up the material.

The CDR3 is 14 amino acids. With V trimmed by 5 bases and J by 6 bases, 8 bases remained unmatched. Germline lookup yields CDR1 MNHEY and CDR2 SMNVEV (reference sequence). Authors' methods: Amplifying reference gene primers gave estimates of nucleated cell counts. The table came from immunoSEQ multiplex PCR; TCRdb's copy has only in-frame clones and leaves some out. That table is the source of V, J and clone size, and D and trimming were worked out from the DNA. The sample lists roughly 200,000 clones, around 90% occurring once. Ages ranged from roughly 18 to 95 years, with residence in approximately 25 US areas. Membership in each cohort depended on participant-reported clinical history.

Material: PBMCs or T cells enriched from blood (not recorded which). The gene calls are TRBV27 and TRBJ1-1; TRBD1 matches 8 bases. This clonotype was obtained from a man between 18 and 35 years old with acute COVID-19. CDR3 amino acids: CASSINRGVSEAFF. In DNA form, the CDR3 reads TGTGCCAGCAGTATTAACAGGGGGGTGTCTGAAGCTTTCTTT.